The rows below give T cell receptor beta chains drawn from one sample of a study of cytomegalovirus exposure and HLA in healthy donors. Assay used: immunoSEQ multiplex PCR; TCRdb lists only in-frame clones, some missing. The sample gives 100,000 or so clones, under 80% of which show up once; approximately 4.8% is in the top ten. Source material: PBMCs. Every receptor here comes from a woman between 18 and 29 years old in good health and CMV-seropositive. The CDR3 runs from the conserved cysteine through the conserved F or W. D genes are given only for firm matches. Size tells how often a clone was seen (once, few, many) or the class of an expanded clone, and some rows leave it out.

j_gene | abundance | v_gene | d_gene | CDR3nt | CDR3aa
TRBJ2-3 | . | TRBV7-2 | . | TGTGCCAGCAGCCCGACGACTAGCACAGATACGCAGTATTTT | CASSPTTSTDTQYF
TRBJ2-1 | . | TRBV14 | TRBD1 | TGTGCCAGCAGCCAAGGGACAGGGAGCTCCTACAATGAGCAGTTCTTC | CASSQGTGSSYNEQFF
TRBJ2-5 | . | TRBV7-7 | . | TGTGCTAGCAGTCAGCAGGGCAGGGGGGCCTCAGGGACCCAGTACTTC | CASSQQGRGASGTQYF
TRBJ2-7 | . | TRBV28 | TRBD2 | TGTGCCAGCAGTTTCCCCGCGAGGACTAGCGGGATCTCCTACGAGCAGTACTTC | CASSFPARTSGISYEQYF
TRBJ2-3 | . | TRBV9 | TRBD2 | TGTGCCAGCAGCCCTAGCGGGCTCGGCACAGATACGCAGTATTTT | CASSPSGLGTDTQYF
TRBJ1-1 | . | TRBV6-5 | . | TGTGCCAGCAGTTACGGAGGGGTGAACACTGAAGCTTTCTTT | CASSYGGVNTEAFF
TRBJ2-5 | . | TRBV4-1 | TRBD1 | TGCGCCAGCAGCCTTGGGACAGAAGAGACCCAGTACTTC | CASSLGTEETQYF
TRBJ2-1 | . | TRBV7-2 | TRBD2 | TGTGCCAGCAGTCTGAAGCGGGAGCCCTTTTACAATGAGCAGTTCTTC | CASSLKREPFYNEQFF
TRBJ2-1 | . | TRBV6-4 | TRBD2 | TGTGCCAGCAGTGACATCGGACTAGCGGGAGTCGGTCCCTACAATGAGCAGTTCTTC | CASSDIGLAGVGPYNEQFF
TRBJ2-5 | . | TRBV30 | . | TGTGCCTGGAGGAGCGTCCAGGGGCTAGGAGAGACCCAGTACTTC | CAWRSVQGLGETQYF
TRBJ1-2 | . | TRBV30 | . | TGTGCCTGGAGGCTCCCGGGACGGAGGGGAGGCTACACCTTC | CAWRLPGRRGGYTF
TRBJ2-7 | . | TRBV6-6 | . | TGTGCCAGCAGTTACACAACTAGGGGGACATCCTACGAGCAGTACTTC | CASSYTTRGTSYEQYF
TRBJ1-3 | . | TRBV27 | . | TGTGCCAGCAGTTTCGCGGGGGGCTCTGGAAACACCATATATTTT | CASSFAGGSGNTIYF
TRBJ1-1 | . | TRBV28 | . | TGTGCCAGCAGTTTACAGGGTCTGAACACTGAAGCTTTCTTT | CASSLQGLNTEAFF
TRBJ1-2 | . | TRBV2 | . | TGTGCCAGCAGTGCCTTAGACAGGCTGGGCTACACCTTC | CASSALDRLGYTF
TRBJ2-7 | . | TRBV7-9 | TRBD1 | TGTGCCAGCAGTACCACAGGGGGTGGACTCACCTACGAGCAGTACTTC | CASSTTGGGLTYEQYF
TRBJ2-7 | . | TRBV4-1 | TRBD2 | TGCGCCAGCAGCCAATATAGCGGGATCTCCTACGAGCAGTACTTC | CASSQYSGISYEQYF
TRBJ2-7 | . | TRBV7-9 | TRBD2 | TGTGCCAGCAGCTTAGTCGTTGGACTAGCGGGAGGGTACGAGCAGTACTTC | CASSLVVGLAGGYEQYF
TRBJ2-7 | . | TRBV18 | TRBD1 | TGTGCCAGCTCACAACAGGGGACCGCCTACGAGCAGTACTTC | CASSQQGTAYEQYF
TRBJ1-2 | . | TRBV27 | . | TGTGCCAGCAGTAAGCGGCCCACATCCGCATTTCTAAACTATGGCTACACCTTC | CASSKRPTSAFLNYGYTF
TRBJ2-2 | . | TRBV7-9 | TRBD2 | TGTGCCAGCAGCTCAGCGGGGGAGGGGCCCCCGAACACCGGGGGGCTGTTTTTT | CASSSAGEGPPNTGGLFF
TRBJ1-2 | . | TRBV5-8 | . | TGTGCCAGCAGCTTGGATACCCTGGCAGGGAGGGGCTACACCTTC | CASSLDTLAGRGYTF
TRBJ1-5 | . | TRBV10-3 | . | TGTGCCATCAGTGAGGCACAGGGTAGCAATCAGCCCCAGCATTTT | CAISEAQGSNQPQHF
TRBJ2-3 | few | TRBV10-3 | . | TGTGCCATCACCGGGGACTCGGGCGGGACAGATACGCAGTATTTT | CAITGDSGGTDTQYF
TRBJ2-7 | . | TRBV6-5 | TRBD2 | TGTGCCAGTAAGCGGGAGGCTCAGTACGAGCAGTACTTC | CASKREAQYEQYF
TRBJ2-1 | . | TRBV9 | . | TGTGCCAGCAGCGGAGTTGGTAATGAGCAGTTCTTC | CASSGVGNEQFF
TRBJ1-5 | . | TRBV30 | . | TGTGCCTGGAGTGACGGCAGCGCCCAGCATTTT | CAWSDGSAQHF
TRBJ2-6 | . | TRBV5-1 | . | TGCGCCAGCAGCGCCGGACACATCTCTGGGGCCAACGTCCTGACTTTC | CASSAGHISGANVLTF
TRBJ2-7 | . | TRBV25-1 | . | TGTGCCAGCAGTGAATATTTTCCCGGGCTAGAGGGCGAGCAGTACTTC | CASSEYFPGLEGEQYF
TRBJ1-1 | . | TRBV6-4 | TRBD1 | TGTGCCAGGGCGCTACGTGGAGGGGGCGTTTGGAACACTGAAGCTTTCTTT | CARALRGGGVWNTEAFF
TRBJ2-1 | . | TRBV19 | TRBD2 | TGTGCCAGTAGTACCCGTGAGACTAGCGGGAGCGGGGAGCAGTTCTTC | CASSTRETSGSGEQFF
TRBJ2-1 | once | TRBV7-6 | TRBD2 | TGTGCCAGCAGCTTAGCGGGACTAGCGGGGTACTCCTACAATGAGCAGTTCTTC | CASSLAGLAGYSYNEQFF
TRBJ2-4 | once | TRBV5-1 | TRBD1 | TGCGCCAGCAGCTTAGGGGACAGACTAGCCAAAAACATTCAGTACTTC | CASSLGDRLAKNIQYF
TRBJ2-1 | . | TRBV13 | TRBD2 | TGTGCCAGCAGCCCCGGGGGGGACGAGCAGTTCTTC | CASSPGGDEQFF
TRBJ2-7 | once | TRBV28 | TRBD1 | TGTGCCAGCAGGGGACAGGGTTTCGAGCAGTACTTC | CASRGQGFEQYF
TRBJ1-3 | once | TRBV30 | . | TGTGCCTGGAGTCGAGCAGGGTTCCGAAACACCATATATTTT | CAWSRAGFRNTIYF
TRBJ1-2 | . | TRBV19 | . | TGTGCCAGTAGTATCTGGGGGGAAATCGACTATGGCTACACCTTC | CASSIWGEIDYGYTF
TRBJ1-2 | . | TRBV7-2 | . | TGTGCCAGCAGCTTAGGCAGTGGGGGGAACTATGGCTACACCTTC | CASSLGSGGNYGYTF
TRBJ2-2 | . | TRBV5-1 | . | TGCGCCACCCTCGAGGGGGGGACCGGGGAGCTGTTTTTT | CATLEGGTGELFF
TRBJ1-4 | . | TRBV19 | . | TGTGCCAGTAGTATTGGAAGGGAGGTGGAAGAAAAACTGTTTTTT | CASSIGREVEEKLFF
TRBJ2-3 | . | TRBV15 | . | TGTGCCACCAGCAGAGATTCTTCTTCGTCGAGGGGCACAGATACGCAGTATTTT | CATSRDSSSSRGTDTQYF
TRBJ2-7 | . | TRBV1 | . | TGCACCAGCAGCCGTTCCTTGGACAGGACTTCCTACGAGCAGTACTTC | CTSSRSLDRTSYEQYF
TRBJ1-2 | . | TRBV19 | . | TGTGCCAGTACCCAGGGACTGGATGGCTACACCTTC | CASTQGLDGYTF
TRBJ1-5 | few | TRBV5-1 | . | TGCGCCAGCAGAGAGACAGGCGGCCAGCCCCAGCATTTT | CASRETGGQPQHF
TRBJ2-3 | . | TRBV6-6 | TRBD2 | TGTGCCAGCAGCCCCGGGACTAGGGTTGATACGCAGTATTTT | CASSPGTRVDTQYF
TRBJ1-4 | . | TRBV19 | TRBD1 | TGTGCCAGTAGTTCCCCGGGACAGGGAACAACTAATGAAAAACTGTTTTTT | CASSSPGQGTTNEKLFF
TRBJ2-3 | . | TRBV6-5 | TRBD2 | TGTGCCAGCAGTTATCTTAGCGGGGCGGGAGATACGCAGTATTTT | CASSYLSGAGDTQYF
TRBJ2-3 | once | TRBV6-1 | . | TGTGCCAGCAGTGAATTGGGAGAAACAGATACGCAGTATTTT | CASSELGETDTQYF
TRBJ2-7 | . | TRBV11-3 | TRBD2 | TGTGCCAGCAGCTTAGGTCGGGAGGGCCGATCCCACGAGCAGTACTTC | CASSLGREGRSHEQYF
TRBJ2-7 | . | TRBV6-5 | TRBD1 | TGTGCCAGCAGAAGGACAGGGGCCTACGAGCAGTACTTC | CASRRTGAYEQYF
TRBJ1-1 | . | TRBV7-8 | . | TGTGCCAGCAGCTTTCGGAGGGAGGGGAACACTGAAGCTTTCTTT | CASSFRREGNTEAFF
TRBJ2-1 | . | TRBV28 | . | TGTGCCAGCAGTCCTAGCGAAAGCTCCTACAATGAGCAGTTCTTC | CASSPSESSYNEQFF
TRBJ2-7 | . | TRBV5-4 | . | TGTGCCAGCAGCTTAGGGTCTGACCAGCGGCCCTACGAGCAGTACTTC | CASSLGSDQRPYEQYF
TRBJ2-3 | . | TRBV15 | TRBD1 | TGTGCCACCAGCAGAGGCATGGACAGGGGGATGAATACGCAGTATTTT | CATSRGMDRGMNTQYF